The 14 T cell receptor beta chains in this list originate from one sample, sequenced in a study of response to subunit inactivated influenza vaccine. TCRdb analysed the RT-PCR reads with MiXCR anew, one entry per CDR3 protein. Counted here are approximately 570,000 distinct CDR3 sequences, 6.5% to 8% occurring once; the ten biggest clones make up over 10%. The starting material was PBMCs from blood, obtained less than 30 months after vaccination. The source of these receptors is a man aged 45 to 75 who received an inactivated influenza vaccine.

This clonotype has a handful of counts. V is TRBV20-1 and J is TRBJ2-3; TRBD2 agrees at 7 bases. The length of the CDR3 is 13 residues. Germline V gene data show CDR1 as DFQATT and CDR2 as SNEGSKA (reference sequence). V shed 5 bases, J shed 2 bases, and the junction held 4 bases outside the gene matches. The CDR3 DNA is TGCAGTGCTCATAGCGGGTTCACAGATACGCAGTATTTT. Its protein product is CSAHSGFTDTQYF.

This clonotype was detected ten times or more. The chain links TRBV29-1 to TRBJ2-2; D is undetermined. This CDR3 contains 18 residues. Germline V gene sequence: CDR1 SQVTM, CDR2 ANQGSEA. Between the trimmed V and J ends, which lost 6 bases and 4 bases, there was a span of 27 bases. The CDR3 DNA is TGCAGCGTCAGTGGCGTGGTCGGAAAACGACCCTCCACCGGGGAGCTGTTTTTT. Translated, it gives CSVSGVVGKRPSTGELFF.

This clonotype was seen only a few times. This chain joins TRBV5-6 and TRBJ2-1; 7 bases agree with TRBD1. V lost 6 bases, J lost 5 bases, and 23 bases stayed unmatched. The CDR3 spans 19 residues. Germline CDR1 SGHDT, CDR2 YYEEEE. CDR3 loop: CASTPTGTADRRDNNEQFF. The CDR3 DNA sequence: TGTGCCAGCACCCCAACCGGGACAGCGGACAGACGAGACAACAATGAGCAGTTCTTC.

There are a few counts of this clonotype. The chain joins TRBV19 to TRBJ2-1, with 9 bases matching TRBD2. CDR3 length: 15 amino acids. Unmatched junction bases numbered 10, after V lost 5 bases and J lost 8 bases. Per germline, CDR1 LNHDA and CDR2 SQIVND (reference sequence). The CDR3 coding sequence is TGTGCCAGTAGTTGGAGGGCTAGCGGGACCGATGAGCAGTTCTTC. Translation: CASSWRASGTDEQFF.

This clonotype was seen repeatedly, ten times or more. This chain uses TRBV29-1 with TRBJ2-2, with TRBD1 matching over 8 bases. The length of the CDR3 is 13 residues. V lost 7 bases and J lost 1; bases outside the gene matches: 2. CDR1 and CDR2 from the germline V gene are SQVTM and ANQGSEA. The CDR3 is CSAGQENTGELFF. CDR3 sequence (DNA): TGCAGCGCGGGACAGGAGAACACCGGGGAGCTGTTTTTT.

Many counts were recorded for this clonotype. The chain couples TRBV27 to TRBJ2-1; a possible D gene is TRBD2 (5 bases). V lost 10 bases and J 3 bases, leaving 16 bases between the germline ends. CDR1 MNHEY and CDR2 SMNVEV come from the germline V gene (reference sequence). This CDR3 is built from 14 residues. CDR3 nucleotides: TGTGCCACCGGACGCGGAGGCGTCTACAATGAGCAGTTCTTC. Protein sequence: CATGRGGVYNEQFF.

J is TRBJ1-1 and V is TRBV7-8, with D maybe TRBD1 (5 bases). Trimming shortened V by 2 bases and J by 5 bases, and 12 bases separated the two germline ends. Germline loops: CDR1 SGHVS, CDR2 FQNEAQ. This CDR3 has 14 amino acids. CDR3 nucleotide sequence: TGTGCCAGCAGCTTAAATTGGGGGGGGACTGAAGCTTTCTTT. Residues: CASSLNWGGTEAFF.

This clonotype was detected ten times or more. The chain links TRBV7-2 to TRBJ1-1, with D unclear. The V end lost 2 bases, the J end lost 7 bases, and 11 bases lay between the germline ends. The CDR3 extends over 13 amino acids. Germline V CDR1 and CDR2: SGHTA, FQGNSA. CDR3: CASSLSKGSEAFF. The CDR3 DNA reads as TGTGCCAGCAGCTTAAGTAAAGGAAGTGAAGCTTTCTTT.

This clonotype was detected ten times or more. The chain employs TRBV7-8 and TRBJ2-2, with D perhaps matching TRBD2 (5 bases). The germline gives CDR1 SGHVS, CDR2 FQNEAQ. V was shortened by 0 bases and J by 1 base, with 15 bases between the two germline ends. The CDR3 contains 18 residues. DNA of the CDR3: TGTGCCAGCAGCTTAGCATCCGGGGTCGGCTTGAACACCGGGGAGCTGTTTTTT. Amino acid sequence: CASSLASGVGLNTGELFF.

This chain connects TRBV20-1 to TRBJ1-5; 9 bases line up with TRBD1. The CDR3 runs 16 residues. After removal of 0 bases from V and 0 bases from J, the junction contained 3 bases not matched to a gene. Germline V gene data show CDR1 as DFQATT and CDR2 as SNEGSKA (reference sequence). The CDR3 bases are TGCAGTGCTAGAGAACAGGGGGCCGCTAGCAATCAGCCCCAGCATTTT. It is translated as CSAREQGAASNQPQHF.

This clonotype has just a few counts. The chain's CDR3 is CASSLNQGAGNTIYF. The CDR3 DNA is TGTGCCAGCAGCTTAAATCAGGGTGCTGGAAACACCATATATTTT. The rearrangement uses TRBV9 and TRBJ1-3; tentatively, D is TRBD1 (5 bases). This CDR3 has 15 amino acids. Trimming shortened V by 4 bases and J by 2 bases, and 13 bases separated the two germline ends. Germline V gene sequence: CDR1 SGDLS, CDR2 YYNGEE.

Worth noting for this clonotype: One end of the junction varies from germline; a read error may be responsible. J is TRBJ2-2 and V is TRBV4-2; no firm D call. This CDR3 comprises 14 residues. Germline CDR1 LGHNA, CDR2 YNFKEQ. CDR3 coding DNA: TGTGCCAGCGGCCAAGATGTGGGCGCCGGGGAGCTGTTTTTT. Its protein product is CASGQDVGAGELFF.

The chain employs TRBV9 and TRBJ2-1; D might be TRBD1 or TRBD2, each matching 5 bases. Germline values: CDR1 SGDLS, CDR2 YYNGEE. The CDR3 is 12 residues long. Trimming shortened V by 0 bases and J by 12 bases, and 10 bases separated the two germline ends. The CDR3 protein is CASSVVGGGQFF. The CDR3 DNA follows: TGTGCCAGCAGCGTAGTTGGGGGTGGGCAGTTCTTC.

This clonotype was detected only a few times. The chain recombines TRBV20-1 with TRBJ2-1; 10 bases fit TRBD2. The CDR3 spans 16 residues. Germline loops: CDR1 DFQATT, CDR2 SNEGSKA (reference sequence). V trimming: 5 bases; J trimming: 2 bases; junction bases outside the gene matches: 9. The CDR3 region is CSAPSQAGGTYNEQFF. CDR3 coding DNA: TGCAGTGCTCCATCCCAAGCGGGAGGGACCTACAATGAGCAGTTCTTC.